Listed below are T cell receptor beta chains from one sample, sequenced in a study of blood T cell repertoires in COVID-19. The protocol was immunoSEQ multiplex PCR, while the TCRdb copy is restricted to in-frame clones and leaves out a portion. This table holds about 240,000 clones, around nine tenths found once. Sequenced material: peripheral blood. The receptors were sampled from a woman aged 70-85 years with active or convalescent COVID-19. Both conserved end residues are trimmed from each CDR3. Each record gives: V gene, J gene, CDR3 protein.

>TRBV12-3/TRBV12-4|TRBJ1-2
ASSPHINYGYT
>TRBV27|TRBJ2-5
ASSHRGEETQY
>TRBV9|TRBJ1-3
ASSANPGLSGNTIY
>TRBV19|TRBJ1-5
ASIIGGDQPQH
>TRBV3-1/TRBV3-2|TRBJ2-3
ASSGGQTSTDTQY
>TRBV7-2|TRBJ2-1
ASGHRVPNEQF
>TRBV10-1|TRBJ1-2
ASSPGGTGFYGYT
>TRBV6-1|TRBJ2-3
ASSEIGTRTDTQY
>TRBV19|TRBJ2-1
ASNKRGLVDEQF
>TRBV2|TRBJ1-5
ASSADSGDQPQH